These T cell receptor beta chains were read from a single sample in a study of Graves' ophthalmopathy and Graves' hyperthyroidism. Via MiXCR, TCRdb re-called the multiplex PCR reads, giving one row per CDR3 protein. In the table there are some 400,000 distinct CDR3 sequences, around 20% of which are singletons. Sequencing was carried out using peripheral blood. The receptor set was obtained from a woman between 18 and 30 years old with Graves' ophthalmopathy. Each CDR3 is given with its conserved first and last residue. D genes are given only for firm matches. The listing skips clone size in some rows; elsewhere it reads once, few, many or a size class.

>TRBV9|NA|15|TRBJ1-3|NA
CASTYGDWRGNTIYF
TGTGCCAGCACCTACGGGGACTGGAGGGGAAACACCATATATTTT
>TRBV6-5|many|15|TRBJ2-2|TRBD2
CASRTLAGRAGELFF
TGTGCCAGCAGAACCCTAGCGGGAAGGGCCGGGGAGCTGTTTTTT
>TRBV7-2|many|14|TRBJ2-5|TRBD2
CASSLGTRQETQYF
TGTGCCAGCAGCTTAGGGACTAGGCAAGAGACCCAGTACTTC
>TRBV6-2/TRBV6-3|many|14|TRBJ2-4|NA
CASSLQVAKNIQYF
TGTGCCAGCTCCCTCCAGGTTGCCAAAAACATTCAGTACTTC
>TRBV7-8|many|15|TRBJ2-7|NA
CASSLARDDPREQYF
TGTGCCAGCAGCTTAGCGCGGGATGACCCCCGCGAGCAGTACTTC
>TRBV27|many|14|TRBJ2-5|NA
CASSQVTNRETQYF
TGTGCCAGCAGTCAAGTGACTAACAGAGAGACCCAGTACTTC
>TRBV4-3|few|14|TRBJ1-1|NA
CASSPRAGRTEAFF
TGCGCCAGCAGCCCCCGGGCGGGGCGGACTGAAGCTTTCTTT
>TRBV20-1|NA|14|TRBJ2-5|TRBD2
CSARRGSSQETQYF
TGCAGTGCGCGCCGCGGGAGCTCGCAAGAGACCCAGTACTTC
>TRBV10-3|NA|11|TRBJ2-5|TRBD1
CATGTGEAQYF
TGTGCCACCGGGACAGGGGAGGCCCAGTACTTC
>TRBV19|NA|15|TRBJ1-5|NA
CASNPYRSPNQPQHF
TGTGCCAGTAATCCGTACAGGTCCCCCAATCAGCCCCAGCATTTT
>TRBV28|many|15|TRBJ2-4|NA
CASRVTGPAKNIQYF
TGTGCCAGCAGGGTGACAGGCCCAGCCAAAAACATTCAGTACTTC
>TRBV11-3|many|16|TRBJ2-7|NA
CASSLVGGGSTYEQYF
TGTGCCAGCAGCTTAGTGGGAGGCGGATCTACCTACGAGCAGTACTTC
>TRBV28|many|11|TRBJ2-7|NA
CASSPVGEQYF
TGTGCCAGCAGTCCCGTCGGGGAGCAGTACTTC
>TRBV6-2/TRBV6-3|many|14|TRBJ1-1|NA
CASSYSRRGREAFF
TGTGCCAGCAGTTACTCGAGGAGGGGAAGGGAAGCTTTCTTT
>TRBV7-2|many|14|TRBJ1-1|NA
CASSSQTGSTEAFF
TGTGCCAGCAGCTCGCAGACAGGTTCCACTGAAGCTTTCTTT
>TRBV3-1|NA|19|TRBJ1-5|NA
CASSQDRVGQRYFNQPQHF
TGTGCCAGCAGCCAAGATCGGGTTGGACAGCGCTACTTTAATCAGCCCCAGCATTTT
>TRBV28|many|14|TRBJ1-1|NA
CASSSDGLYTEAFF
TGTGCCAGCAGTTCCGACGGACTCTACACTGAAGCTTTCTTT
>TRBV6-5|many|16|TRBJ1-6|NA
CASSYSESSYNSPLHF
TGTGCCAGCAGTTACTCGGAGAGCTCCTATAATTCACCCCTCCACTTT
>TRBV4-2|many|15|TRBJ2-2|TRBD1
CASSPWDRNTGELFF
TGTGCCAGCAGCCCGTGGGACAGGAACACCGGGGAGCTGTTTTTT
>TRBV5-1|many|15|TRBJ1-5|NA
CASSLGTVEGQPQHF
TGCGCCAGCAGCTTGGGGACCGTTGAAGGTCAGCCCCAGCATTTT
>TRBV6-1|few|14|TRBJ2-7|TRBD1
CASSQGTVSYEQYF
TGTGCCAGCAGTCAAGGGACAGTGTCCTACGAGCAGTACTTC
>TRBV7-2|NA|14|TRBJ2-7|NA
CASTLNREFGEQYF
TGTGCCAGCACCCTCAACAGGGAATTTGGCGAGCAGTACTTC
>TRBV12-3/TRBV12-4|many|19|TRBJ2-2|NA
CASSLLFLGDRSRTGELFF
TGTGCCAGCAGTTTACTTTTTTTGGGTGACAGGTCTAGAACCGGGGAGCTGTTTTTT